A selection of T cell receptor beta chains follows, all from one sample in a study of vaccination and CD4 T cells after COVID-19. TCRdb re-analysed the PCR reads in MiXCR, keeping a single row per CDR3 protein. The sample holds about 15,000 distinct CDR3 sequences, approximately 42% seen once. Their antigens remain unidentified. Source material: cultured CD4+ T cells from blood. The source of these receptors is a human donor with COVID-19. CDR3s include the opening cysteine and the closing phenylalanine or tryptophan. The D gene is left open where the match is weak. The size entry is marked missing in some rows and otherwise reads once, few, many or a size class.

J | size | D | V | CDR3 | DNA
TRBJ2-7 | few | TRBD2 | TRBV4-1 | CASSQGSAGGSYEQYF | TGCGCCAGCAGCCAAGGTAGCGCGGGGGGATCCTACGAGCAGTACTTC
TRBJ1-2 | few | NA | TRBV6-2/TRBV6-3 | CASSPDRANYGYTF | TGTGCCAGCAGCCCCGACAGAGCTAACTATGGCTACACCTTC
TRBJ1-2 | few | TRBD1 | TRBV10-1 | CASSAGQEYGYTF | TGCGCCAGCAGTGCTGGACAGGAGTATGGCTACACCTTC
TRBJ1-1 | NA | NA | TRBV7-2 | CASSSERQLNTEAFF | TGTGCCAGCAGCTCAGAACGACAGTTGAACACTGAAGCTTTCTTT
TRBJ2-3 | NA | TRBD2 | TRBV20-1 | CSAGPSGGAGDTQYF | TGCAGTGCGGGACCGAGCGGGGGGGCCGGAGATACGCAGTATTTT
TRBJ1-5 | few | NA | TRBV24-1 | CATSAGGAFSNQPQHF | TGTGCCACCAGTGCCGGCGGGGCCTTTAGCAATCAGCCCCAGCATTTT
TRBJ2-7 | NA | TRBD2 | TRBV6-2/TRBV6-3 | CASSYPRGYEQYF | TGTGCCAGCAGTTACCCGCGGGGGTACGAGCAGTACTTC
TRBJ2-4 | NA | NA | TRBV28 | CASSFGDRLNIQYF | TGTGCCAGCAGTTTTGGAGACAGGTTGAACATTCAGTACTTC
TRBJ1-1 | NA | TRBD1 | TRBV6-4 | CASRQTGDVTEAFF | TGTGCCAGCAGGCAAACAGGGGACGTCACTGAAGCTTTCTTT
TRBJ2-3 | few | TRBD2 | TRBV20-1 | CSAKLIAGGFTDTQYF | TGCAGTGCTAAACTGATAGCGGGGGGTTTTACAGATACGCAGTATTTT
TRBJ1-5 | few | NA | TRBV30 | CAWSGEAGGPQHF | TGTGCCTGGAGTGGGGAGGCCGGGGGGCCCCAGCATTTT
TRBJ2-5 | few | NA | TRBV25-1 | CASSERGAAPGTQYF | TGTGCCAGCAGTGAGAGGGGTGCAGCCCCAGGGACCCAGTACTTC
TRBJ2-3 | NA | NA | TRBV19 | CASSIRETITSDTQYF | TGTGCCAGTAGTATACGGGAGACTATCACCTCAGATACGCAGTATTTT
TRBJ2-1 | NA | NA | TRBV7-6 | CASSGRGGYNEQFF | TGTGCCAGCAGTGGGAGGGGGGGTTACAATGAGCAGTTCTTC
TRBJ1-2 | NA | NA | TRBV5-4 | CASSLGGGGYGYTF | TGTGCCAGCAGCTTGGGCGGGGGCGGCTATGGCTACACCTTC
TRBJ2-2 | few | TRBD2 | TRBV27 | CASTRFGRSHTGELFF | TGTGCCAGCACCCGGTTCGGGAGGTCCCACACCGGGGAGCTGTTTTTT
TRBJ2-7 | NA | TRBD2 | TRBV6-4 | CASRAGGPRFEQYF | TGTGCCAGCCGGGCGGGGGGTCCTCGGTTCGAGCAGTACTTC
TRBJ1-1 | NA | TRBD1 | TRBV27 | CASTRTGGLTEAFF | TGTGCCAGCACGCGGACAGGGGGCTTGACTGAAGCTTTCTTT
TRBJ1-2 | NA | TRBD1 | TRBV24-1 | CATSEQGFGYTF | TGTGCCACCAGTGAACAGGGGTTTGGCTACACCTTC
TRBJ1-5 | NA | NA | TRBV6-1 | CASSEAAKQGMNQPQHF | TGTGCCAGCAGTGAAGCGGCGAAACAGGGAATGAATCAGCCCCAGCATTTT
TRBJ1-1 | NA | NA | TRBV30 | CAWTGRGNTEAFF | TGTGCCTGGACGGGCCGGGGTAACACTGAAGCTTTCTTT
TRBJ1-2 | NA | NA | TRBV6-1 | CASRHREEVYGYTF | TGTGCCAGCAGACACAGGGAGGAAGTCTATGGCTACACCTTC
TRBJ1-2 | NA | NA | TRBV27 | CASSPDLDNYGYTF | TGTGCCAGCAGTCCCGATCTGGATAACTATGGCTACACCTTC
TRBJ2-6 | NA | NA | TRBV2 | CASTDSSGANVLTF | TGTGCCAGCACCGACAGCTCTGGGGCCAACGTCCTGACTTTC
TRBJ2-1 | NA | NA | TRBV20-1 | CSARGLGLLQVDEQFF | TGCAGTGCTAGAGGATTGGGACTCCTACAGGTCGATGAGCAGTTCTTC
TRBJ2-7 | NA | NA | TRBV7-2 | CASSLALAVSYEQYF | TGTGCCAGCAGCTTAGCGCTTGCGGTGTCCTACGAGCAGTACTTC
TRBJ2-1 | NA | TRBD2 | TRBV12-3/TRBV12-4 | CASRLRGGNEQFF | TGTGCCAGCAGATTGCGGGGGGGCAATGAGCAGTTCTTC
TRBJ2-2 | NA | NA | TRBV27 | CASSPGWGNTGELFF | TGTGCCAGCAGTCCGGGGTGGGGGAACACCGGGGAGCTGTTTTTT
TRBJ1-5 | few | TRBD1 | TRBV24-1 | CATSDSGTGGGNQPQHF | TGTGCCACCAGTGATTCCGGGACAGGCGGAGGCAATCAGCCCCAGCATTTT
TRBJ1-2 | NA | NA | TRBV7-2 | CASTLSRVPGGYTF | TGTGCCAGCACCCTTAGTAGGGTTCCTGGGGGCTACACCTTC
TRBJ2-6 | few | NA | TRBV19 | CASNERGANVLTF | TGTGCCAGTAACGAGCGAGGGGCCAACGTCCTGACTTTC
TRBJ1-2 | NA | NA | TRBV15 | CATSRELSSGGYTF | TGTGCCACCAGCAGAGAACTGTCGAGCGGCGGCTACACCTTC
TRBJ1-5 | NA | NA | TRBV7-2 | CASSLQGSNQPQHF | TGTGCCAGCAGCTTACAGGGGAGCAATCAGCCCCAGCATTTT
TRBJ2-3 | NA | TRBD1 | TRBV5-1 | CASGTGSTDTQYF | TGCGCCAGCGGGACAGGTAGCACAGATACGCAGTATTTT
TRBJ1-2 | NA | TRBD1 | TRBV18 | CASSPDRDRYGYTF | TGTGCCAGCTCACCGGACAGGGATAGGTATGGCTACACCTTC
TRBJ2-7 | medium-sized | NA | TRBV11-3 | CASSPGLREFTYEQYF | TGTGCCAGCAGCCCAGGGCTCCGGGAGTTCACCTACGAGCAGTACTTC
TRBJ1-6 | NA | NA | TRBV20-1 | CSARETEFNSPLHF | TGCAGTGCTAGAGAAACAGAGTTTAATTCACCCCTCCACTTT
TRBJ2-1 | NA | NA | TRBV24-1 | CATSATRGYYNEQFF | TGTGCCACCAGTGCGACCCGAGGGTACTACAATGAGCAGTTCTTC
TRBJ1-6 | few | TRBD1 | TRBV19 | CASTLILGTGVDSPLHF | TGTGCCAGTACCCTAATTCTGGGGACAGGGGTGGATTCACCCCTCCACTTT
TRBJ1-5 | NA | TRBD1 | TRBV6-1 | CASRPGTGMKDQPQHF | TGTGCCAGCAGGCCCGGGACAGGAATGAAGGATCAGCCCCAGCATTTT
TRBJ2-1 | NA | TRBD2 | TRBV20-1 | CSASLSSGAYNEQFF | TGCAGTGCTAGCCTCTCTAGCGGGGCGTACAATGAGCAGTTCTTC
TRBJ2-2 | few | TRBD2 | TRBV5-4 | CASRHSGGMNTGELFF | TGTGCCAGCAGACATAGCGGGGGGATGAACACCGGGGAGCTGTTTTTT
TRBJ1-2 | NA | NA | TRBV20-1 | CSAREGAAYGYTF | TGCAGTGCTAGAGAAGGGGCAGCTTATGGCTACACCTTC
TRBJ2-2 | few | NA | TRBV11-1 | CASSLLTGSNTGELFF | TGTGCCAGCAGCTTACTGACCGGCTCGAACACCGGGGAGCTGTTTTTT
TRBJ1-4 | NA | TRBD1 | TRBV29-1 | CSATGAGHEKLFF | TGCAGTGCCACAGGGGCTGGGCATGAAAAACTGTTTTTT
TRBJ1-5 | NA | NA | TRBV4-3 | CASSQDFFQPQHF | TGCGCCAGCAGCCAAGATTTTTTCCAGCCCCAGCATTTT
TRBJ1-2 | few | TRBD1 | TRBV12-3/TRBV12-4 | CASSPQGEGGYTF | TGTGCCAGCAGTCCCCAGGGGGAGGGAGGCTACACCTTC
TRBJ1-3 | NA | NA | TRBV6-1 | CASSPRANSRTGNTIYF | TGTGCCAGCAGTCCACGGGCTAACTCCAGGACTGGAAACACCATATATTTT
TRBJ2-3 | few | NA | TRBV6-1 | CASSKTSDTQYF | TGTGCCAGCAGTAAAACTAGCGATACGCAGTATTTT
TRBJ2-7 | NA | NA | TRBV20-1 | CSASDSASSYEQYF | TGCAGTGCTAGCGACAGCGCCTCCTCCTACGAGCAGTACTTC
TRBJ2-5 | NA | NA | TRBV7-2 | CASSFSSRGVETQYF | TGTGCCAGCAGCTTTTCTTCCAGGGGTGTGGAGACCCAGTACTTC
TRBJ1-5 | few | NA | TRBV20-1 | CSASPVSPYSNQPQHF | TGCAGTGCTAGTCCCGTAAGTCCCTATAGCAATCAGCCCCAGCATTTT
TRBJ2-4 | NA | TRBD1 | TRBV20-1 | CSALAGGQGALAKNIQYF | TGCAGTGCTCTAGCCGGTGGACAGGGGGCGCTCGCCAAAAACATTCAGTACTTC
TRBJ2-3 | NA | TRBD2 | TRBV6-5 | CASSYSGGGFTDTQYF | TGTGCCAGCAGTTACTCTGGGGGGGGGTTCACAGATACGCAGTATTTT
TRBJ2-7 | few | NA | TRBV11-3 | CASSRYLTGTPSSYEQYF | TGTGCCAGCAGCCGATATCTAACCGGGACCCCGAGCTCCTACGAGCAGTACTTC
TRBJ2-3 | NA | TRBD2 | TRBV27 | CASSLSPGGGGTDTQYF | TGTGCCAGCAGTTTATCGCCCGGGGGGGGGGGCACAGATACGCAGTATTTT
TRBJ2-5 | NA | TRBD2 | TRBV20-1 | CSVLAGNPQETQYF | TGCAGTGTCCTAGCGGGGAACCCCCAAGAGACCCAGTACTTC